Listed here is a single T cell receptor (beta chain). CDR1 is MNHEY and CDR2 is SMNVEV in the germline V gene (reference sequence). There are 15 residues in the CDR3. V was cut by 3 bases and J by 1 base, with 11 bases left in between. The data derive from a study of blood T cell repertoires in COVID-19. Clones were read by immunoSEQ multiplex PCR, and TCRdb kept only the in-frame ones, dropping some. The table lists 250,000 to 350,000 clones, around nine tenths of them singletons. The gene calls are TRBV27 and TRBJ2-3; a possible D gene is TRBD1 (6 bases). This sequence was found in a man aged 30 to 45 with acute or convalescent COVID-19. The sample comprised peripheral blood. The CDR3 reads CASSFSGAGTDTQYF. The CDR3 DNA follows: TGTGCCAGCAGTTTTTCAGGGGCGGGCACAGATACGCAGTATTTT.